The clone carrying this TCR beta chain was recorded only once. This sample stems from a study of T cell changes during pregnancy in multiple sclerosis. The ends lost 4 bases at V and 5 bases at J; junction bases unmatched: 7. The CDR3 is 15 residues long. CDR1 is SNHLY and CDR2 is FYNNEI in the germline V gene. The protocol was immunoSEQ multiplex PCR, while the TCRdb copy is restricted to in-frame clones and leaves out a portion. The sample holds 85,000 to 100,000 clones; approximately 92% are singletons and the top ten take 2.6%. The V call is TRBV2, the J call TRBJ2-5; 10 positions agree with TRBD2. The TCR originated in a female donor with multiple sclerosis, enrolled in a pregnancy study. Sequenced here: peripheral blood, sampled in the first trimester of pregnancy. The CDR3 sequence is CASSGESGRGETQYF. The DNA for the CDR3 is TGTGCCAGCAGTGGAGAGAGCGGGAGGGGTGAGACCCAGTACTTC.